Following are 5 T cell receptor beta chains from one sample sequenced in a study of T-cell memory formation after mild COVID-19. One entry per CDR3 protein results from TCRdb running MiXCR on the 5' RACE reads. This sample yields about 200,000 distinct CDR3 sequences, of which around 16% are seen a single time; 2% to 3% belongs to the top ten. Sequencing was performed on PBMCs or a T cell subset sorted from them (not recorded which). These receptors were taken from an adult woman who had mild COVID-19 (a few samples of this study predate the infection). Cell type and time point are not known.

V is TRBV7-8 and J is TRBJ2-3; 13 nucleotides agree with TRBD2. CDR1 is SGHVS and CDR2 is FQNEAQ in the germline V gene. Germline trimming cut 3 bases from V and 4 bases from J; bases unmatched to any gene: 4. The CDR3 covers 16 residues. The CDR3 sequence is CASSFTSGGAPDTQYF. CDR3 nucleotide sequence: TGTGCCAGCAGCTTCACTAGCGGGGGGGCCCCAGATACGCAGTATTTT. The complete variable domain, with remaining parts taken from reference TRBV7-8 and TRBJ2-3, reads GAGVSQSPRYKVAKRGQDVALRCDPISGHVSLFWYQQALGQGPEFLTYFQNEAQLDKSGLPSDRFFAERPEGSVSTLKIQRTQQEDSAVYLCASSFTSGGAPDTQYFGPGTRLTVL.

This rearrangement joins TRBV29-1 to TRBJ1-2; 8 positions agree with TRBD1. J was trimmed by 3 bases and V by 6 bases; bases with no gene match: 12. CDR3 size: 15 residues. Germline V lookup: CDR1 SQVTM, CDR2 ANQGSEA. The CDR3 loop reads CSVGQGTGVDYGYTF. The CDR3 DNA is TGCAGCGTCGGACAGGGAACGGGAGTGGACTATGGCTACACCTTC.

This clonotype appeared many times. This chain links TRBV5-1 with TRBJ2-5; D call uncertain. The CDR3 sequence is 13 residues long. From germline, CDR1 is SGHRS and CDR2 YFSETQ. V shed 3 bases and J shed 1 base, with 7 bases lying between them. CDR3 loop: CASSYSIQETQYF. The CDR3 region has the DNA TGCGCCAGCAGCTACTCGATCCAAGAGACCCAGTACTTC.

V gene TRBV4-2 combines with J gene TRBJ1-3; D unresolved. V dropped 0 bases and J dropped 0 bases, with 9 bases sitting between them. CDR1 is LGHNA, CDR2 YNFKEQ, per germline. The CDR3 length is 16 residues. The CDR3 is CASSQDRTSSGNTIYF. The CDR3 DNA reads as TGTGCCAGCAGCCAAGATAGAACGAGCTCTGGAAACACCATATATTTT.

V gene TRBV29-1 combines with J gene TRBJ2-2; D remains ambiguous. The CDR3 is 12 amino acids. Germline CDR1 is SQVTM and CDR2 is ANQGSEA. Trimming shortened V by 4 bases and J by 7 bases, and 10 bases separated the two germline ends. The CDR3 region has the DNA TGCAGCGTTGGTTCGTCTGTCGGGGAGCTGTTTTTT. It translates to CSVGSSVGELFF.